This TCR beta chain was sequenced for a study of beta chain features in type 1 diabetes (dated by TCRdb to 2016 to 2019). Notes on the research overall: Patients and healthy donors did not differ in mean age, gender distribution, total cell number or subset yield. The study compared the TCRB repertoires of sorted circulating CD4+ T cell subsets in recently diagnosed type 1 diabetes patients with those in matched healthy donors. A total of roughly 100 million sorted cells were examined across all samples, and a strong correlation was observed between cell number per subset and RNA yield. Regulatory and stem cell-like memory subsets were obtained from only 8 patients and roughly eight healthy donors, while naive and central memory subsets were obtained from all 30 or so donors.

Turning to this clone: This clone's antigen is unknown. There are no base qualities to consult, and no much larger clone falls within one base.

Each donor gave one peripheral blood draw, averaging about 120 mL, which was collected into heparinised tubes. A BD FACSAria II was used to sort naive, central memory, regulatory and stem cell-like memory CD4+ T cells with a panel that included CD45RO, CCR7, CD25, CD127, CD95 and CD27. A purity above 98% was achieved for all sorted populations. Right away, PBMCs were isolated by Lymphoprep density gradient centrifugation and were stained directly, with no culture step. So that batch effects would be minimized, each experiment stained and sorted samples in pairs, pairing one healthy donor with one patient. All of the isolated RNA was reverse transcribed with the High Capacity cDNA Reverse Transcription Kit, so expressed TCRB transcripts were sequenced. Deep immunoSEQ sequencing was performed on naive, central memory and regulatory T cell samples, with an average of roughly 3.6 million total reads per sample. Sorted cells were lysed in RLT buffer, and RNA was extracted using DNase-treated RNeasy Micro or Mini kits according to cell number. Each cell subset was processed separately to prevent cross-contamination, with patient and healthy donor samples processed together. The immunoSEQ multiplex PCR was used to amplify TCRB sequences from cDNA, generating 87-bp fragments that spanned the CDR3 region. Amplicons were sequenced on the Illumina HiSeq platform. Per the original workflow: PCR bias was corrected computationally using synthetic template baselines, and reads within Hamming distance 2 were collapsed, with unmergeable singletons discarded. By aligning reads against IMGT, V, D and J genes, CDR3 length, and insertions or deletions at six rearrangement sites were assigned. Clonotype counts were normalized to sorted cell number within each subset before computing true diversity and Gini coefficients with the tcR R package. The overlap coefficient, calculated on TCRB nucleotide sequences, was used to measure repertoire sharing. Out-of-frame TCRB sequences from naive cells were analyzed to stand in for the pre-selection repertoire. TCRdb carries this immuneACCESS record with in-frame sequences only. Its versions omit some clonotypes, under half of them owing to an unresolved V gene in the studies checked, with the rest unexplained. V and J calls and clone size come straight from that table; D and trimming were deduced from the DNA. This sample is represented by over 700,000 clones; about a sixth of them were singletons. The top ten clonotypes cover 0.023% of the sample.

Taken from the germline V gene, the CDR1 and CDR2 loops are SGHTA and FQGNSA. From the cysteine up to the phenylalanine, the CDR3 has a length of 16 residues. CDR3 DNA only is kept here, 48 bases in frame from base 1. V is shortened by 4 bases, J by 4 bases, and the region joining them spans 17 bases. On the study overall, not on this receptor specifically: Shorter templates might be favored by PCR, yet because patient and control samples were amplified and corrected together, any such skew would affect both groups equally. In all four CD4+ subsets, TCRB CDR3 length was moderately but significantly shorter in type 1 diabetes patients. Fewer insertions and more nucleotide deletions at VDJ recombination sites were observed in patients with type 1 diabetes, implying thymic rearrangement abnormalities. Because small numbers of individuals were included in the HLA sub-analyses, any influence of HLA type on TCRB rearrangement was left unresolved. Because cDNA was sequenced instead of genomic DNA, highly expressing activated cells could be over-represented, though the groups showed no difference in activation or CD3 levels. Naive, central memory and regulatory TCRB repertoires appeared to be more alike among patients than among healthy donors.

Sequenced input: naive CD4+ T cells from blood. The cell subset or site label, as the study defines it: true naive CD4+ T cells. The sequence was obtained from a woman under 30 in good health. The rearrangement joined TRBV7-2 to TRBJ1-5; a weak D assignment points to TRBD1 (5 bases agree). Here is the DNA: TGTGCCAGCAGCTATTGGGGCGGGGCGGTTAATCAGCCCCAGCATTTT. Its protein is CASSYWGGAVNQPQHF.